These 11 T cell receptor beta chains share one sample of origin, sequenced in a study of a mutant IDH1 vaccine in newly diagnosed glioma. This table comes from immunoSEQ multiplex PCR, and its TCRdb copy is limited to in-frame clones, with some not included. The sample records around 57,000 clones, approximately 80% being singletons. Documented time point: week 35, safety follow-up. Vaccinated patients received 300 ug of mutant IDH1 20-mer peptide per dose, with topical imiquimod. These receptors' antigens are unknown. This material consisted of PBMCs, taken from a glioma patient whose treatment included an IDH1 peptide vaccine. Receptors originate from a man aged 30 to 39 with glioma.

V and J are TRBV5-6 and TRBJ2-3; 8 bases are a match to TRBD1. V was clipped by 3 bases and J by 2 bases; unmatched bases: 2. Germline V gene lookup returns CDR1 SGHDT and CDR2 YYEEEE. The CDR3 sequence is 14 residues long. The CDR3 region is CASSWTGSTDTQYF. In DNA, the CDR3 is TGTGCCAGCAGCTGGACAGGGTCCACAGATACGCAGTATTTT.

This sequence joins TRBV2 and TRBJ2-7, with a possible D match to TRBD1 (5 bases). V dropped 7 bases and J dropped 2 bases, with 15 bases sitting between them. The length of the CDR3 is 14 residues. Germline lookup yields CDR1 SNHLY and CDR2 FYNNEI. The chain's CDR3 is CASKPDSPTYEQYF. The CDR3 DNA reads TGTGCCAGCAAACCCGACAGTCCGACCTACGAGCAGTACTTC.

This chain uses TRBV7-9 with TRBJ1-5; TRBD1 aligns across 10 bases. Germline V gene sequence: CDR1 SEHNR, CDR2 FQNEAQ (reference sequence). The CDR3 covers 18 residues. The V gene end was trimmed by 4 bases and the J gene end by 6 bases; junction bases not matched to a gene: 15. The CDR3 DNA follows: TGTGCCAGCAGCTACCGGGACAGGGGCACCCTCAGGGGTCAGCCCCAGCATTTT. It translates to CASSYRDRGTLRGQPQHF.

The chain uses TRBV5-1 and TRBJ2-5; no firm D call. Germline V lookup: CDR1 SGHRS, CDR2 YFSETQ. Trimming left V 4 bases short and J 0 bases short, with 4 bases between. The CDR3 is 12 residues long. The CDR3 DNA is TGCGCCAGCAGCGGGTACCAAGAGACCCAGTACTTC. Translation: CASSGYQETQYF.

This chain joins TRBV29-1 and TRBJ1-2, with 7 bases matching TRBD1. Germline values: CDR1 SQVTM, CDR2 ANQGSEA. Trimming at V came to 4 bases and at J to 7 bases, leaving 18 bases not matched to a gene. This CDR3 spans 16 amino acids. In DNA form, the CDR3 reads TGCAGCGTTGGAGGGGGGCAGGGGGTTATCTTTGGTGGCTACACCTTC. As protein: CSVGGGQGVIFGGYTF.

The chain recombines TRBV10-3 with TRBJ1-1; 7 nucleotides align to TRBD1. The CDR3 contains 13 residues. J gave up 1 base and V 5 bases, and 1 base lay outside the gene matches. Germline CDR1 is ENHRY and CDR2 is SYGVKD. The CDR3 region has the DNA TGTGCCATCAGTCAGGGGGGGAACACTGAAGCTTTCTTT. Translating gives CAISQGGNTEAFF.

CDR3 region: CASSIGGGGGTDTQYF. For the CDR3, the DNA is TGTGCCAGTAGTATAGGAGGCGGGGGGGGCACAGATACGCAGTATTTT. V gene TRBV19 combines with J gene TRBJ2-3, with 9 bases that match TRBD2. The germline V gene encodes CDR1 LNHDA and CDR2 SQIVND (reference sequence). This CDR3 comprises 16 residues. V lost 1 base, J lost 1 base, and 3 bases stayed unmatched.

The CDR3 DNA reads TGTGCCAGTAGTAGCGGACTAGCGGGGGGGCCTCGCGACAATGAGCAGTTCTTC. It translates to CASSSGLAGGPRDNEQFF. This chain connects TRBV19 to TRBJ2-1, with TRBD2 matching 15 bases. In germline, CDR1 is LNHDA, CDR2 SQIVND (reference sequence). This CDR3 contains 18 residues. V was clipped by 4 bases and J by 5 bases; unmatched bases: 9.

This clone appeared once. The V gene is TRBV28, the J gene TRBJ2-2; D is undetermined. The V end lost 6 bases, the J end lost 6 bases, and 11 bases lay between the germline ends. In germline, CDR1 is MDHEN, CDR2 SYDVKM. The CDR3 contains 13 residues. The DNA for the CDR3 is TGTGCCAGCAGCCCCGATTTGGCCGGGGAGCTGTTTTTT. Residues: CASSPDLAGELFF.

V is TRBV5-1 and J is TRBJ1-1; 10 nucleotides line up with TRBD1. V shed 5 bases and J 1 base; nucleotides not matched to a gene: 11. Germline V CDR1 and CDR2: SGHRS, YFSETQ. The CDR3 runs to 17 residues. Written as DNA, the CDR3 is TGCGCCAGCAGGGGGGAAGGGACAGGGGTGACGAACACTGAAGCTTTCTTT. It yields the protein CASRGEGTGVTNTEAFF.

The rearrangement uses TRBV5-1 and TRBJ2-7; D perhaps matches TRBD1 (6 bases). The CDR3 has 15 amino acids. Looked up from germline, CDR1 is SGHRS and CDR2 is YFSETQ. Trimming took off 0 bases at V and 3 bases at J, with 13 bases between the two ends. This CDR3 is CASSLERGTLYEQYF. The CDR3 DNA sequence: TGCGCCAGCAGCTTGGAAAGGGGGACCCTCTACGAGCAGTACTTC.